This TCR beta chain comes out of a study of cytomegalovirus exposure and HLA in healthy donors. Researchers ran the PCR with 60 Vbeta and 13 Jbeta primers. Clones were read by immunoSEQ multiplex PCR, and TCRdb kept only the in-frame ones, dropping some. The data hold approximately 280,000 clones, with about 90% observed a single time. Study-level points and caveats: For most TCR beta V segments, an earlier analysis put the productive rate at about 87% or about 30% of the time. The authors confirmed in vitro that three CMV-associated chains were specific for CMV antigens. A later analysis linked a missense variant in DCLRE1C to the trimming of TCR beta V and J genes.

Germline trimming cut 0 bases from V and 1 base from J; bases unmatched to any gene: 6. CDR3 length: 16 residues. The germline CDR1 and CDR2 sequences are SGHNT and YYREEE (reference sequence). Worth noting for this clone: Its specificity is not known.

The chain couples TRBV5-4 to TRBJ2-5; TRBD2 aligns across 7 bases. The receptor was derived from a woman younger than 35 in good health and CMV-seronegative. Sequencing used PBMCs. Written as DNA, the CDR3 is TGTGCCAGCAGCTTGGGGCTAGCGGCAGCCCAAGAGACCCAGTACTTC. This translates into CASSLGLAAAQETQYF.